This is a list of T cell receptor beta chains from one sample in a study of blood T cell repertoires in COVID-19. Method: immunoSEQ multiplex PCR; TCRdb's copy keeps in-frame clones and lacks some. The profile shows more than 200,000 clones, over 80% of them singletons. The sequenced sample was peripheral blood. The receptors originated from a man aged 35-49 years with acute or convalescent COVID-19. The conserved cysteine and the conserved F or W are not part of the CDR3 here.

j_gene | v_gene | CDR3aa
TRBJ2-6 | TRBV11-2 | ASSLAGQTNVLT
TRBJ2-2 | TRBV10-1 | ASSEAGTGELF
TRBJ2-1 | TRBV4-3 | ASSQDGTTSGREGEQF
TRBJ2-3 | TRBV5-1 | ASSGFGSDTQY
TRBJ2-7 | TRBV3-1/TRBV3-2 | ASSQVSLVSSYEQY
TRBJ2-3 | TRBV7-3 | ASSQGGTDTQY
TRBJ1-3 | TRBV2 | ASSGQSFSGNTIY
TRBJ2-3 | TRBV3-1/TRBV3-2 | ASSQEYGDTQY
TRBJ1-1 | TRBV7-9 | ASSSYFGTGAMNTEAF
TRBJ2-5 | TRBV5-1 | ASSRGQPQETQY
TRBJ2-3 | TRBV18 | ASSQKNPGQPTDTQY
TRBJ1-2 | TRBV7-2 | ASSLAPPFNYGYT
TRBJ2-7 | TRBV6-2/TRBV6-3 | ASSYSLGGTSGYEQY
TRBJ2-5 | TRBV6-5 | ASTRAGEQETQY
TRBJ1-1 | TRBV13 | ASSLVQGNTEAF
TRBJ2-7 | TRBV5-1 | ASSLGVAGGSEQY
TRBJ1-2 | TRBV7-3 | ASSLGPRYGYT
TRBJ2-7 | TRBV6-6 | ASSYDRAGWEQY
TRBJ2-5 | TRBV2 | ASSGLAGGETQY